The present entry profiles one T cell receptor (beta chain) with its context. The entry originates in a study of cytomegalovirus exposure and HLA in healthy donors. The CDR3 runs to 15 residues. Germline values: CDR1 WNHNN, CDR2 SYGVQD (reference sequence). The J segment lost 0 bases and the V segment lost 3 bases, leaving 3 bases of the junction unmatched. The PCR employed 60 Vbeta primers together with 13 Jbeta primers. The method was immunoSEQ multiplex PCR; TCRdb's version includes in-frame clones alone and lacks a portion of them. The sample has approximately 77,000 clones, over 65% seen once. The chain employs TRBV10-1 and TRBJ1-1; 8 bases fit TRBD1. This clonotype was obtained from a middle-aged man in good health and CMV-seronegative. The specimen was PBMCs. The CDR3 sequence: CASSDRQGMNTEAFF. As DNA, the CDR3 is TGCGCCAGCAGTGACCGACAGGGGATGAACACTGAAGCTTTCTTT.